The rows below give T cell receptor beta chains drawn from one sample of a study of T cells after posttransplantation cyclophosphamide. Using immunoSEQ multiplex PCR, the repertoire was profiled, and TCRdb retains in-frame clones only, with some absent. Of 25,000 to 40,000 clones listed, roughly 90% were seen once; the top ten hold 0.1%. Source material: naive CD4+ T cells sorted from blood. The receptors originated from a man aged 30-40 years in good health and a related stem cell transplant donor. Both conserved end residues are part of each CDR3. A D gene is named only where the DNA matches it firmly. Clone size is given for some rows only: seen once, a few or many times, or a class if the clone is expanded.

j_call | clone_size | d_call | v_call | cdr3_aa | cdr3_nt
TRBJ2-5 | - | TRBD1 | TRBV10-3 | CAIRPGQGDETQYF | TGTGCCATCAGACCGGGACAGGGGGATGAGACCCAGTACTTC
TRBJ2-1 | - | TRBD2 | TRBV2 | CASRVLRGGSYNEQFF | TGTGCCAGCAGAGTGCTCCGGGGGGGCTCCTACAATGAGCAGTTCTTC
TRBJ1-1 | - | - | TRBV7-9 | CASSLGGHVNTEAFF | TGTGCCAGCAGCTTAGGGGGGCATGTGAACACTGAAGCTTTCTTT
TRBJ1-3 | - | TRBD1 | TRBV18 | CASSPLRDSIESGNTIYF | TGTGCCAGCTCACCTCTCCGGGACAGCATAGAATCTGGAAACACCATATATTTT
TRBJ1-1 | - | TRBD1 | TRBV6-5 | CASSRDRNTEAFF | TGTGCCAGCAGTCGGGACAGGAACACTGAAGCTTTCTTT
TRBJ2-5 | - | TRBD1 | TRBV5-6 | CASSLDRGLSETQYF | TGTGCCAGCAGCTTGGATAGGGGGCTCTCAGAGACCCAGTACTTC
TRBJ2-7 | - | TRBD2 | TRBV7-2 | CASSLTGTSGGFGLVQYF | TGTGCCAGCAGCCTTACCGGGACTAGCGGGGGGTTTGGTTTGGTGCAGTACTTC
TRBJ1-1 | - | - | TRBV7-2 | CASSFGRGNTEAFF | TGTGCCAGCAGCTTCGGTAGGGGGAACACTGAAGCTTTCTTT
TRBJ2-7 | - | TRBD1 | TRBV7-8 | CASSPRTGHEQYF | TGTGCCAGCAGTCCAAGGACAGGCCACGAGCAGTACTTC
TRBJ2-1 | - | TRBD2 | TRBV28 | CASSLASGTYNEQFF | TGTGCCAGCAGCCTGGCTAGCGGGACGTACAATGAGCAGTTCTTC
TRBJ1-1 | few | - | TRBV19 | CASRRPNTEAFF | TGTGCCAGTAGGCGCCCTAACACTGAAGCTTTCTTT
TRBJ2-2 | - | TRBD1 | TRBV10-3 | CAIRGTGTVTGELFF | TGTGCCATCCGGGGCACCGGGACAGTCACCGGGGAGCTGTTTTTT
TRBJ2-1 | - | TRBD1 | TRBV29-1 | CSVATGGAYNEQFF | TGCAGCGTTGCTACAGGGGGCGCCTACAATGAGCAGTTCTTC
TRBJ2-3 | - | - | TRBV7-9 | CASSLAAGLSSTDTQYF | TGTGCCAGCAGCTTAGCGGCAGGCCTGTCTAGCACAGATACGCAGTATTTT
TRBJ1-2 | - | - | TRBV19 | CASSEAAIGGYTF | TGTGCCAGTAGTGAGGCTGCCATCGGGGGCTACACCTTC
TRBJ1-6 | - | - | TRBV7-9 | CASSSGSPLHF | TGTGCCAGCAGCTCCGGGTCACCCCTCCACTTT
TRBJ1-1 | - | - | TRBV5-6 | CASSLATANTEAFF | TGTGCCAGCAGCTTGGCCACAGCGAACACTGAAGCTTTCTTT
TRBJ2-5 | - | TRBD1 | TRBV7-8 | CASSSGQGKLGKTQYF | TGTGCCAGCAGCTCCGGACAGGGCAAGCTTGGGAAGACCCAGTACTTC
TRBJ1-1 | - | - | TRBV5-1 | CASTYTTGSLTEAFF | TGCGCCAGCACGTACACAACAGGGTCTCTCACTGAAGCTTTCTTT
TRBJ2-2 | - | - | TRBV18 | CASSPLALVNLNTGELFF | TGTGCCAGCTCACCATTGGCCCTAGTGAACTTGAACACCGGGGAGCTGTTTTTT
TRBJ2-7 | - | - | TRBV21-1 | CASPAKQCLRKHSYEQYF | TGTGCCAGCCCCGCCAAACAGTGCCTAAGAAAGCACTCCTACGAGCAGTACTTC
TRBJ2-7 | - | - | TRBV4-3 | CASSQDSGGRSQEQYF | TGCGCCAGCAGCCAAGATTCAGGGGGGCGATCACAGGAGCAGTACTTC
TRBJ1-1 | - | - | TRBV7-2 | CASSRDRNTEAFF | TGTGCCAGCAGCCGCGACAGGAACACTGAAGCTTTCTTT
TRBJ1-2 | - | - | TRBV11-2 | CASSLVGGARGYTF | TGTGCCAGCAGCTTAGTGGGGGGGGCGCGGGGCTACACCTTC
TRBJ2-7 | - | - | TRBV12-2 | CSGSEQYF | TGCTCGGGGAGCGAGCAGTACTTC
TRBJ1-5 | once | - | TRBV7-8 | CASSLIFSWDSRFRNQPQHF | TGTGCCAGCAGCTTAATTTTCAGCTGGGACTCTCGATTTCGCAATCAGCCCCAGCATTTT
TRBJ2-7 | - | TRBD1 | TRBV9 | CASSVAGTGGNEQYF | TGTGCCAGCAGCGTCGCCGGGACAGGGGGGAACGAGCAGTACTTC
TRBJ2-7 | once | TRBD1 | TRBV5-8 | CASSLTGTGGYEQYF | TGTGCCAGCAGCCTTACCGGGACAGGAGGCTACGAGCAGTACTTC
TRBJ1-6 | - | TRBD1 | TRBV6-1 | CASSPDRVSPLHF | TGTGCCAGCAGCCCGGACAGGGTTTCACCCCTCCACTTT
TRBJ2-3 | - | TRBD2 | TRBV7-6 | CASSALLAGAGDTQYF | TGTGCCAGCAGCGCGCTACTAGCGGGGGCGGGGGATACGCAGTATTTT
TRBJ2-5 | - | TRBD1 | TRBV5-1 | CASSLQGAQETQYF | TGCGCCAGCAGCTTGCAGGGGGCCCAAGAGACCCAGTACTTC
TRBJ2-1 | once | - | TRBV29-1 | CSVIWQGTYNEQFF | TGCAGCGTTATATGGCAGGGAACCTACAATGAGCAGTTCTTC
TRBJ2-6 | - | - | TRBV10-3 | CAINLSSGANVLTF | TGTGCCATCAACCTTAGCTCTGGGGCCAACGTCCTGACTTTC
TRBJ2-7 | once | TRBD1 | TRBV7-9 | CATLSPGQEYEQYF | TGTGCCACCTTATCCCCGGGACAGGAATACGAGCAGTACTTC
TRBJ2-3 | - | TRBD1 | TRBV4-1 | CASSHPGQGATQYF | TGCGCCAGCAGCCACCCCGGACAGGGGGCTACGCAGTATTTT
TRBJ2-1 | - | - | TRBV7-2 | CASSLYSSYNEQFF | TGTGCCAGCAGCTTGTACTCCTCCTACAATGAGCAGTTCTTC
TRBJ1-1 | - | - | TRBV6-6 | CASTPQGKNTEAFF | TGTGCCAGCACCCCCCAGGGGAAGAACACTGAAGCTTTCTTT
TRBJ2-7 | - | - | TRBV21-1 | CASRRPGVYEQYF | TGTGCCAGCAGAAGACCGGGGGTCTACGAGCAGTACTTC
TRBJ1-5 | - | TRBD1 | TRBV6-4 | CASSYRGSQPQHF | TGTGCCAGCAGTTACAGGGGTTCGCAGCCCCAGCATTTT
TRBJ1-5 | - | TRBD1 | TRBV19 | CASSIAGTVSQPQHF | TGTGCCAGTAGTATTGCCGGGACAGTGAGTCAGCCCCAGCATTTT
TRBJ2-5 | - | TRBD1 | TRBV7-7 | CASSFRQGEQTQYF | TGTGCTAGCAGCTTCCGACAGGGAGAGCAGACCCAGTACTTC
TRBJ2-1 | once | - | TRBV5-1 | CASSFGWGVDEQFF | TGCGCCAGCAGCTTTGGGTGGGGAGTAGATGAGCAGTTCTTC
TRBJ2-7 | - | - | TRBV6-6 | CASTPWSSYEQYF | TGTGCCAGCACACCGTGGAGCTCCTACGAGCAGTACTTC
TRBJ2-7 | - | TRBD2 | TRBV19 | CASSPRSGGSYEQYF | TGTGCCAGTAGTCCCCGTAGCGGGGGGTCCTACGAGCAGTACTTC
TRBJ2-1 | - | - | TRBV19 | CASTTRRGNEQFF | TGTGCCAGTACTACTAGAAGAGGGAATGAGCAGTTCTTC
TRBJ2-5 | - | - | TRBV5-4 | CASSSRDWFKETQYF | TGTGCCAGCAGCTCTCGGGACTGGTTTAAAGAGACCCAGTACTTC
TRBJ2-5 | - | - | TRBV18 | CASSPRQTSGGYQETQYF | TGTGCCAGCTCACCAAGGCAGACTTCTGGGGGGTACCAAGAGACCCAGTACTTC
TRBJ2-7 | - | TRBD1 | TRBV6-1 | CASGPDRAYEQYF | TGTGCCAGCGGGCCGGACAGGGCCTACGAGCAGTACTTC
TRBJ1-4 | - | - | TRBV28 | CASSSAGEEKLFF | TGTGCCAGCAGTTCGGCGGGGGAGGAAAAACTGTTTTTT
TRBJ1-6 | - | TRBD1 | TRBV4-2 | CASSPHSGQRVYNSPLHF | TGTGCCAGCAGCCCCCACTCGGGACAGAGAGTCTATAATTCACCCCTCCACTTT
TRBJ1-6 | - | - | TRBV18 | CASSPLPGDSPLHF | TGTGCCAGCTCACCCCTTCCCGGGGATTCACCCCTCCACTTT